A single sample is the source of the 8 T cell receptor beta chains below, sequenced in a study of blood T cells in healthy people across ages. A second 7 to 11 cycle PCR used barcoded and J-beta primers. TCRdb recomputed calls from the 5' RACE reads with MiXCR, one row per CDR3 protein. The sample includes roughly 1,500,000 distinct CDR3 sequences, 35% to 45% of them seen just once. The sample was blood. The receptors stem from a woman aged 18-29 years in good health.

Turning to this clonotype: Since a much larger clone is just one base distant, this may be a read error. This chain joins TRBV7-2 and TRBJ2-5; D not certain. The germline V gene has CDR1 SGHTA and CDR2 FQGNSA. This CDR3 contains 14 residues. Trimming took off 5 bases at V and 11 bases at J, with 21 bases between the two ends. The chain's CDR3 is CASSQTARSNEQYF. DNA of the CDR3: TGTGCCAGCAGCCAAACCGCACGTAGTAATGAGCAGTACTTC.

The chain couples TRBV6-5 to TRBJ1-5, with 9 bases identical to TRBD1. The ends lost 6 bases at V and 6 bases at J; junction bases unmatched: 9. Germline assignment: CDR1 MNHEY and CDR2 SVGAGI. The length of the CDR3 is 15 residues. The DNA of the CDR3 is TGTGCCAGCAGCGACGGACAGGGGATGGGTCAGCCCCAGCATTTT. This gives the protein CASSDGQGMGQPQHF.

The V and J genes are TRBV10-3 and TRBJ2-3, with 7 bases identical to TRBD2. CDR1 is ENHRY, CDR2 SYGVKD, per germline. Germline trimming cut 4 bases from V and 0 bases from J; bases unmatched to any gene: 4. The CDR3 covers 15 residues. CDR3 nucleotide sequence: TGTGCCATCAGTGCCAGCGGGGCGAGCACAGATACGCAGTATTTT. It is translated as CAISASGASTDTQYF.

A few counts support this clonotype. The chain joins TRBV15 to TRBJ2-7; 7 nucleotides agree with TRBD1. The CDR3 consists of 15 residues. The V gene's germline CDR1 is LNHNV and CDR2 YYDKDF (reference sequence). V dropped 1 base and J dropped 1; count of bases not matched to a gene: 4. CDR3 sequence reads: CATSRVTGASYEQYF. CDR3 sequence (DNA): TGTGCCACCAGCAGAGTTACAGGGGCGTCCTACGAGCAGTACTTC.

V usage is TRBV7-2 and J usage is TRBJ2-7, with 8 bases aligning to TRBD2. The CDR3 length is 15 residues. V lost 5 bases, J lost 5 bases, and 11 bases stayed unmatched. Per germline, CDR1 SGHTA and CDR2 FQGNSA. The CDR3 DNA is TGTGCCAGCAGCAATCGGGGGGGCCAAACGAACGAGCAGTACTTC. It encodes CASSNRGGQTNEQYF.

There are a few counts of this clonotype. The chain carries TRBV4-2 and TRBJ2-3, with D tentatively TRBD2 (5 bases). The V gene's germline CDR1 is LGHNA and CDR2 YNFKEQ. CDR3 length: 16 residues. V was pared by 1 base and J by 6 bases, with 17 bases between. In nucleotides, the CDR3 is TGTGCCAGCAGCCAAGGATTGAACGGGAAAGGGGATACGCAGTATTTT. It encodes CASSQGLNGKGDTQYF.

This clonotype was seen more than once but under ten times. The chain carries TRBV6-2 or TRBV6-3 and TRBJ2-1, with D possibly called TRBD1 or TRBD2 (5 bases each). CDR3 length: 15 residues. The germline V gene encodes CDR1 MNHEY and CDR2 SVGEGT. Trimming shortened V by 2 bases and J by 5 bases, and 13 bases separated the two germline ends. For the CDR3, the DNA is TGTGCCAGCAGTTACAACCGGGGCTGGGACAATGAGCAGTTCTTC. Its translation: CASSYNRGWDNEQFF.

On this clonotype itself: At one end the junction does not follow the germline gene, possibly because of a read error. The rearrangement uses TRBV20-1 and TRBJ2-5; perhaps TRBD2 as D (5 bases). The CDR3 is 16 amino acids. Per germline, CDR1 DFQATT and CDR2 SNEGSKA (reference sequence). CDR3 nucleotide sequence: TGCGGTGCTAGGCAACCCTCCGGAGGTTTCCAAGAGACCCAGTACTTC. Encoded protein: CGARQPSGGFQETQYF.